These T cell receptor beta chains were read from a single sample in a study of CD4 T cells in relation to SARS-CoV-2 and coronaviruses. The data were produced by immunoSEQ multiplex PCR, yet TCRdb's version contains in-frame clones alone and is incomplete. The data hold just over 35,000 clones, with more than 65% observed a single time. No antigen has been identified for these receptors. Sequences were obtained from memory CD4+ T cells from PBMCs, cultured in vitro. All receptors derive from an adult with COVID-19. Each CDR3 is given with its conserved first and last residue. The D gene is left open where the match is weak. For some rows the clone size is stated as once, few or many, or as a class when expanded; others skip it.

abundance	j_gene	len	d_gene	v_gene	CDR3nt	CDR3aa
NA	TRBJ2-7	15	TRBD2	TRBV5-1	TGCGCCAGCAGCTTGGACGGACTAGCTGGCTACGAGCAGTACTTC	CASSLDGLAGYEQYF
NA	TRBJ1-5	12	NA	TRBV30	TGTGCCTGGTCCTCCGGTTCGCAGCCCCAGCATTTT	CAWSSGSQPQHF
NA	TRBJ2-1	15	TRBD1	TRBV9	TGTGCCAGCAGCGTTAGACAGGGTCTGGGGAGTGAGCAGTTCTTC	CASSVRQGLGSEQFF
NA	TRBJ2-1	13	TRBD2	TRBV9	TGTGCCAGCAGCGGATCGACTAGCGGAACGCAGTTCTTC	CASSGSTSGTQFF
NA	TRBJ1-2	16	NA	TRBV28	TGTGCCAGCAGTGATCTCCCCGGACAGCCTAACTATGGCTACACCTTC	CASSDLPGQPNYGYTF
few	TRBJ1-5	13	NA	TRBV29-1	TGCAGCGTCGCGACAGGTAGCAATCAGCCCCAGCATTTT	CSVATGSNQPQHF
NA	TRBJ2-1	18	TRBD2	TRBV11-2	TGTGCCAGCAGCTTAATCCTAGCGGGAGGGCCGTTGATTCGTGAGCAGTTCTTC	CASSLILAGGPLIREQFF
NA	TRBJ1-2	15	NA	TRBV9	TGTGCCAGCAGCGTAGCTACATCAGGGAGCTATGGCTACACCTTC	CASSVATSGSYGYTF
few	TRBJ1-6	15	TRBD1	TRBV7-8	TGTGCCAGCAGTAACTCGGGACAGGCGAATTCACCCCTCCACTTT	CASSNSGQANSPLHF
NA	TRBJ2-2	14	NA	TRBV4-1	TGCGCCAGCTCCGGGACGGGCAATACCGGGGAGCTGTTTTTT	CASSGTGNTGELFF
NA	TRBJ2-2	15	TRBD2	TRBV30	TGTGCCTGGAGTGTCGCTAGCGGGAGGACCGGGGAGCTGTTTTTT	CAWSVASGRTGELFF
NA	TRBJ2-3	14	NA	TRBV3-1/TRBV3-2	TGTGCCAGCAGCCAATTAAGTACCTCAGATACGCAGTATTTT	CASSQLSTSDTQYF
NA	TRBJ2-3	14	TRBD2	TRBV18	TGTGCCAGCTCAAGGACTAGCGGGAGTGATACGCAGTATTTT	CASSRTSGSDTQYF
once	TRBJ2-7	13	TRBD1	TRBV12-3/TRBV12-4	TGTGCCAGCAGTTTGGGGACAGGGGGCGAGCAGTACTTC	CASSLGTGGEQYF
NA	TRBJ1-4	14	NA	TRBV9	TGTGCCAGCAGCGTAGGGTCTGCTAATGAAAAACTGTTTTTT	CASSVGSANEKLFF
NA	TRBJ2-1	13	TRBD2	TRBV9	TGTGCCACCACGTCCGGGACTAACAATGAGCAGTTCTTC	CATTSGTNNEQFF
NA	TRBJ1-1	14	NA	TRBV7-8	TGTGCCAGCGGGCGGTTGGGCAGGAACACTGAAGCTTTCTTT	CASGRLGRNTEAFF
NA	TRBJ1-3	16	NA	TRBV7-9	TGTGCCAGCAGCCCCAGTAAGGAAGGCTTCGGAAACACCATATATTTT	CASSPSKEGFGNTIYF
NA	TRBJ2-6	16	NA	TRBV15	TGTGCCACCAGCAGAGATCGCGCCTCTGGGGCCAACGTCCTGACTTTC	CATSRDRASGANVLTF
NA	TRBJ1-3	15	TRBD1	TRBV27	TGTGCCAGCAGTTTACAGGGGGCAATGGGAAACACCATATATTTT	CASSLQGAMGNTIYF
NA	TRBJ2-2	18	TRBD2	TRBV6-1	TGTGCCAGCAGTGCCCAAGGGACTAGCGGGGGAGACACCGGGGAGCTGTTTTTT	CASSAQGTSGGDTGELFF
NA	TRBJ2-1	14	TRBD2	TRBV2	TGTGCCAGCAGGGGGACTAGCGGGAGGAATGAGCAGTTCTTC	CASRGTSGRNEQFF
NA	TRBJ2-3	14	TRBD2	TRBV29-1	TGCAGCGTAAGACTAGCGGGAGACACAGATACGCAGTATTTT	CSVRLAGDTDTQYF
NA	TRBJ2-3	16	TRBD1	TRBV28	TGTGCCAGCAGTTTCGGCGGACAGGGCTTCACAGATACGCAGTATTTT	CASSFGGQGFTDTQYF
NA	TRBJ2-2	14	NA	TRBV19	TGTGCCAGTAGTATGGACCCGAACACCGGGGAGCTGTTTTTT	CASSMDPNTGELFF
NA	TRBJ2-7	14	NA	TRBV5-1	TGCGCCAGCAGCTTGAGCGGGTCCTCCTACGAGCAGTACTTC	CASSLSGSSYEQYF
NA	TRBJ2-1	15	TRBD1	TRBV5-1	TGCGCCAGCAGCGTATCCGGGACAGGGGCTGAAGAGCAGTTCTTC	CASSVSGTGAEEQFF
NA	TRBJ2-5	14	NA	TRBV3-1/TRBV3-2	TGTGCCAGCAGCAGGGGAGGGGGCTCTGAGACCCAGTACTTC	CASSRGGGSETQYF
NA	TRBJ2-5	18	NA	TRBV24-1	TGTGCCACCAGTGATTTCTCCCCCCGGGACTTCAAGCAAGAGACCCAGTACTTC	CATSDFSPRDFKQETQYF
NA	TRBJ2-3	14	NA	TRBV5-1	TGCGCCAGCAGCTTGGTTGCTGGGAGAAATACGCAGTATTTT	CASSLVAGRNTQYF
NA	TRBJ1-5	14	NA	TRBV12-1	TGTGCCAGCAGCTTTGAAGGTAGTCTTCAGCCCCAGCATTTT	CASSFEGSLQPQHF
NA	TRBJ2-7	14	NA	TRBV6-5	TGTGCCAGCAGTTACTCGCCGGCCTTGGACGAGCAGTACTTC	CASSYSPALDEQYF
NA	TRBJ2-7	18	NA	TRBV12-5	TGTGCTAGTCCGCCTCTCCCCCACCTCACAGGGGGGGGCTACGAGCAGTACTTC	CASPPLPHLTGGGYEQYF
once	TRBJ1-5	13	NA	TRBV2	TGTGCCAGCCGGGGGTCGAGCAATCAGCCCCAGCATTTT	CASRGSSNQPQHF
once	TRBJ1-2	12	NA	TRBV28	TGTGCCAGCAGTCAAAGGAGCTATGGCTACACCTTC	CASSQRSYGYTF
NA	TRBJ1-5	14	NA	TRBV6-6	TGTGCCAGCAGTTACGGGGGTTTCGATCAGCCCCAGCATTTT	CASSYGGFDQPQHF
NA	TRBJ1-2	15	TRBD1	TRBV5-4	TGTGCCAGCAGCGCAGTCGGACAGGGCTTTGAGGGCTACACCTTC	CASSAVGQGFEGYTF
NA	TRBJ2-6	15	NA	TRBV7-2	TGTGCCAGCAGCCCAGATGTGGCTGGGGCCAACGTCCTGACTTTC	CASSPDVAGANVLTF
NA	TRBJ2-7	15	NA	TRBV7-2	TGTGCCAGCAGCTTAGCGCCCTTATACACCTACGAGCAGTACTTC	CASSLAPLYTYEQYF
few	TRBJ1-5	13	NA	TRBV6-5	TGTGCCAGCCTGGGCCATAGCAATCAGCCCCAGCATTTT	CASLGHSNQPQHF
NA	TRBJ2-2	16	TRBD2	TRBV5-6	TGTGCCAGCAGCTTCGGCGCGGGGGTGAACACCGGGGAGCTGTTTTTT	CASSFGAGVNTGELFF
once	TRBJ2-7	16	TRBD2	TRBV29-1	TGCAGCGTTTTCGAGGGACTAGCGGGAGGGCCAAGTCAGCAGTACTTC	CSVFEGLAGGPSQQYF
NA	TRBJ2-2	12	NA	TRBV4-1	TGCGCCAGCAGCCAACCTCAGGGGGAGCTGTTTTTT	CASSQPQGELFF
NA	TRBJ2-7	18	TRBD1	TRBV5-8	TGTGCCAGCAGCTCGAGATACCAAGGGACAGGGGGTGCCTACGAGCAGTACTTC	CASSSRYQGTGGAYEQYF
NA	TRBJ2-1	12	NA	TRBV28	TGTGCCAGCAGTCTAGGGGGACTTCAGCAGTTCTTC	CASSLGGLQQFF
NA	TRBJ2-1	18	NA	TRBV18	TGTGCCAGCTCGCCCGGGTCTATCGAATCTAATAAAAACAATGAGCAGTTCTTC	CASSPGSIESNKNNEQFF
NA	TRBJ2-3	17	NA	TRBV28	TGTGCCAGCAGTTCTCCCCCTAAAGGGAGTTACACAGATACGCAGTATTTT	CASSSPPKGSYTDTQYF
few	TRBJ2-3	16	NA	TRBV24-1	TGTGCCACCAGTGACTCGACAGATCTCGGCACAGATACGCAGTATTTT	CATSDSTDLGTDTQYF
NA	TRBJ2-3	17	NA	TRBV28	TGTGCCAGCAGGACAGGGACTAACAATCTGTACACAGATACGCAGTATTTT	CASRTGTNNLYTDTQYF
NA	TRBJ2-1	16	TRBD2	TRBV4-1	TGCGCCAGCAGCCAACTCGGGACTAGGGGATTCAATGAGCAGTTCTTC	CASSQLGTRGFNEQFF
NA	TRBJ2-1	14	TRBD2	TRBV2	TGTGCCAGCAGCCTCTCTCGGGGGGGAGGTGAGCAGTTCTTC	CASSLSRGGGEQFF
NA	TRBJ2-5	14	NA	TRBV27	TGTGCCAGCAGTTTACTCGGGGTGCAAGAGACCCAGTACTTC	CASSLLGVQETQYF
NA	TRBJ2-2	16	NA	TRBV7-2	TGTGCCAGCAACAAACAAGGGAGCTCACTCACCGGGGAGCTGTTTTTT	CASNKQGSSLTGELFF
NA	TRBJ2-7	12	NA	TRBV18	TGTGCCAGCTCACCAGCAGGGGTCGAGCAGTACTTC	CASSPAGVEQYF
few	TRBJ2-1	13	NA	TRBV2	TGTGCCAGCAACCGGGACTTGTACAATGAGCAGTTCTTC	CASNRDLYNEQFF
NA	TRBJ1-1	16	NA	TRBV7-6	TGTGCCAGTACTATGGGGGGCATGTCGATGAACACTGAAGCTTTCTTT	CASTMGGMSMNTEAFF
NA	TRBJ2-1	11	NA	TRBV6-1	TGTGCCAGCAGTGAAAGGTGGGAGCAGTTCTTC	CASSERWEQFF